Below, 28 T cell receptor beta chains from the same sample are listed, as sequenced in a study of cytomegalovirus exposure and HLA in healthy donors. PCR used 60 Vbeta primers and 13 Jbeta primers. Method: immunoSEQ multiplex PCR; TCRdb's copy keeps in-frame clones and lacks some. The sample includes about 140,000 clones, 70% to 85% of them seen just once. Sequencing input: PBMCs. The receptor set was obtained from a man aged 30-40 years in good health and CMV-seropositive.

The V gene is TRBV7-2, the J gene TRBJ1-4; TRBD1 agrees at 8 bases. Germline-derived CDR1 and CDR2 are SGHTA and FQGNSA. With V trimmed by 1 base and J by 4 bases, 11 bases remained unmatched. CDR3 length equals 18 residues. The CDR3 DNA is TGTGCCAGCAGCTTAGGAGGACAGGGTGAGGCTGGTAATGAAAAACTGTTTTTT. Its protein product is CASSLGGQGEAGNEKLFF.

This clone was seen only a few times. CDR3 sequence reads: CASSGTSGRTGETQYF. The DNA for the CDR3 is TGTGCCAGCAGTGGAACTAGCGGGAGGACGGGGGAGACCCAGTACTTC. The chain combines TRBV25-1 with TRBJ2-5; 12 bases align to TRBD2. Germline V gene data show CDR1 as MGHDK and CDR2 as SYGVNS. The CDR3 is 16 amino acids. Unmatched junction bases numbered 8, after V lost 4 bases and J lost 5 bases. The full variable domain, completed using reference TRBV25-1 and TRBJ2-5, is EADIYQTPRYLVIGTGKKITLECSQTMGHDKMYWYQQDPGMELHLIHYSYGVNSTEKGDLSSESTVSRIRTEHFPLTLESARPSHTSQYLCASSGTSGRTGETQYFGPGTRLLVL.

This chain uses TRBV4-2 with TRBJ2-5; 13 bases fit TRBD2. With V trimmed by 0 bases and J by 4 bases, 5 bases remained unmatched. The CDR3 covers 17 residues. Germline loops: CDR1 LGHNA, CDR2 YNFKEQ. The CDR3 loop is CASSQEGWTSGGETQYF. CDR3 nucleotide sequence: TGTGCCAGCAGCCAAGAGGGCTGGACTAGCGGGGGAGAGACCCAGTACTTC.

A word on this clone: A junction end diverges from the germline sequence, so it may reflect a read error. V is TRBV6-5 and J is TRBJ1-1, with 8 bases aligning to TRBD1. The CDR3 consists of 16 residues. Germline V gives CDR1 MNHEY, CDR2 SVGAGI. In DNA form, the CDR3 reads TGTGCCAGCAGTCACTCCAGGGGGCGCGGGGACACTGAAGCTTTCTTT. It specifies CASSHSRGRGDTEAFF.

The J gene is TRBJ2-3, the V gene TRBV7-2, with D maybe TRBD2 (5 bases). V lost 5 bases, J lost 0 bases, and 21 bases lay in between. CDR1 and CDR2 (germline): SGHTA, FQGNSA. The CDR3 extends over 18 amino acids. Written as DNA, the CDR3 is TGTGCCAGCAGCGGCGGAACGGGAACAACCTTCAGCACAGATACGCAGTATTTT. It codes for CASSGGTGTTFSTDTQYF.

The rearrangement links TRBV18 to TRBJ2-5; D may be TRBD2 (5 bases). This CDR3 contains 13 residues. Germline V CDR1 and CDR2: KGHSH, LQKENI. V lost 6 bases to trimming and J lost 2 bases, with 10 bases between them. Here the CDR3 reads CASSISGQETQYF. DNA for the CDR3: TGTGCCAGCTCCATATCGGGGCAAGAGACCCAGTACTTC.

The V call is TRBV5-1, the J call TRBJ2-7; TRBD2 aligns across 11 bases. Trimming cost V 5 bases and J 3 bases; bases outside gene matches: 4. The germline gives CDR1 SGHRS, CDR2 YFSETQ. CDR3 length: 14 residues. The CDR3 spells CASSRGLAGYEQYF. The CDR3 DNA reads as TGCGCCAGCAGTCGCGGACTAGCGGGCTACGAGCAGTACTTC.

The rearrangement joins TRBV12-5 to TRBJ1-6; D gene uncertain. CDR3 length equals 12 residues. Trimming removed 6 bases from V and 5 bases from J, with 5 bases in between. Germline V gene lookup returns CDR1 LGHNT and CDR2 FRNRAP. CDR3 protein: CASGLNNSPLHF. CDR3 sequence (DNA): TGTGCTAGTGGGCTAAATAATTCACCCCTCCACTTT.

For the CDR3, the DNA is TGTGCCAGCAGCTCGGGGACTAGCGGAAAAGAGACCCAGTACTTC. It yields the protein CASSSGTSGKETQYF. The chain is built from TRBV7-3 and TRBJ2-5, with 11 bases aligning to TRBD2. The V segment lost 4 bases and the J segment 3 bases; nucleotides outside the gene matches: 4. Germline CDR1 SGHTA, CDR2 FQGTGA. This CDR3 spans 15 amino acids.

This chain joins TRBV7-9 and TRBJ1-4; no firm D call. This CDR3 has 14 amino acids. Germline-derived CDR1 and CDR2 are SEHNR and FQNEAQ (reference sequence). The V and J ends lost 5 bases and 8 bases respectively, with 15 bases between them. Here the CDR3 DNA reads TGTGCCAGCAGCGGGCTGCGGCCGGGGGAAAAACTGTTTTTT. Translated, it gives CASSGLRPGEKLFF.

V and J are TRBV27 and TRBJ2-1, with 9 positions matching TRBD2. The CDR3 is 14 residues long. Trimming at V came to 6 bases and at J to 9 bases, leaving 9 bases not matched to a gene. CDR1 and CDR2 (germline): MNHEY, SMNVEV (reference sequence). DNA of the CDR3: TGTGCCAGCAGCAAGACTAGCGGAGGCACTGAGCAGTTCTTC. As protein: CASSKTSGGTEQFF.

This chain links TRBV7-2 with TRBJ2-3; 7 nucleotides align to TRBD1. Per germline, CDR1 SGHTA and CDR2 FQGNSA. V dropped 4 bases and J dropped 2; count of bases not matched to a gene: 9. The CDR3 consists of 16 residues. The CDR3 nucleotides read TGTGCCAGCAGCTCCCGGGACAGTATTTTCACAGATACGCAGTATTTT. Its protein product is CASSSRDSIFTDTQYF.

The chain is built from TRBV13 and TRBJ2-7; D gene unclear. The CDR3 totals 12 residues. The germline V gene has CDR1 PRHDT and CDR2 FYEKMQ (reference sequence). Between the trimmed V and J ends, which lost 5 bases and 0 bases, there was a span of 5 bases. The CDR3 DNA reads as TGTGCCAGCAGCCCCTTCTCCTACGAGCAGTACTTC. This encodes CASSPFSYEQYF. The entire variable domain, with the rest obtained from reference TRBV13 and TRBJ2-7, is as follows: AAGVIQSPRHLIKEKRETATLKCYPIPRHDTVYWYQQGPGQDPQFLISFYEKMQSDKGSIPDRFSAQQFSDYHSELNMSSLELGDSALYFCASSPFSYEQYFGPGTRLTVT.

V usage is TRBV9 and J usage is TRBJ2-3, with a tentative D call TRBD2 (5 bases). Trimming took 5 bases from V and 6 from J, leaving 19 bases between them. The CDR3 is 15 residues long. From germline, CDR1 is SGDLS and CDR2 YYNGEE. CDR3 DNA sequence: TGTGCCAGCAGTCAGTGGGCGGGTTCAGCGGATACGCAGTATTTT. This codes for CASSQWAGSADTQYF.

V usage is TRBV4-1 and J usage is TRBJ2-3; 12 positions agree with TRBD2. J was trimmed by 6 bases and V by 0 bases; bases with no gene match: 7. The CDR3 has 17 residues. The germline V gene has CDR1 MGHRA and CDR2 YSYEKL. The CDR3 DNA is TGCGCCAGCAGCCAAGATCCTAGCGGGGGGGCTAGTGATACGCAGTATTTT. This encodes CASSQDPSGGASDTQYF.

V is TRBV6-5 and J is TRBJ2-5, with TRBD2 matching 12 bases. V gave up 2 bases and J gave up 6 bases; unmatched junction bases: 7. The CDR3 runs 16 residues. From germline, CDR1 is MNHEY and CDR2 SVGAGI. The CDR3 coding sequence is TGTGCCAGCAGTTACGGGCCTAGCGGGGGGGCTAAGACCCAGTACTTC. Its translation: CASSYGPSGGAKTQYF.

The chain uses TRBV27 and TRBJ1-2, with D perhaps matching TRBD1 (6 bases). Germline CDR1 MNHEY, CDR2 SMNVEV (reference sequence). The CDR3 runs 16 residues. Trimming pared 6 bases from V and 6 bases from J, leaving 23 bases between. As DNA, the CDR3 is TGTGCCAGCAGACGGAAACAGGGTATAATTGAGGATGGCTACACCTTC. It is translated as CASRRKQGIIEDGYTF.

This chain joins TRBV5-1 and TRBJ2-7; 12 bases agree with TRBD2. The trim removed 7 bases at V and 5 bases at J, leaving 10 bases unmatched. CDR3 size: 15 residues. Germline-derived CDR1 and CDR2 are SGHRS and YFSETQ. In DNA, the CDR3 is TGCGCCAGCCAGATACTAGCGGGAGGAATCGACGAGCAGTACTTC. It yields the protein CASQILAGGIDEQYF.

The V and J genes are TRBV27 and TRBJ2-3; 9 positions agree with TRBD1. This CDR3 region has 15 residues. Losses at the gene ends were 5 bases for V and 4 bases for J; bases not matched to a gene: 7. CDR1 and CDR2 (germline): MNHEY, SMNVEV (reference sequence). Here the CDR3 DNA reads TGTGCCAGCAGTCCCCGGACAGGGGTGGCAGATACGCAGTATTTT. Its translation is CASSPRTGVADTQYF.

This chain joins TRBV2 and TRBJ1-2; no clear D. The V and J ends lost 0 bases and 0 bases respectively, with 8 bases between them. Germline CDR1 and CDR2: SNHLY and FYNNEI. CDR3 length equals 15 residues. The CDR3 spells CASSEAPQTNYGYTF. The CDR3 region has the DNA TGTGCCAGCAGTGAAGCGCCGCAGACTAACTATGGCTACACCTTC. The variable domain in full, completed from reference TRBV2 and TRBJ1-2, reads EPEVTQTPSHQVTQMGQEVILRCVPISNHLYFYWYRQILGQKVEFLVSFYNNEISEKSEIFDDQFSVERPDGSNFTLKIRSTKLEDSAMYFCASSEAPQTNYGYTFGSGTRLTVV.

This clone came up once. The chain is built from TRBV7-8 and TRBJ2-6; tentative D call: TRBD2 (6 bases). This CDR3 is 18 amino acids long. Germline lookup yields CDR1 SGHVS and CDR2 FQNEAQ. The V and J ends lost 2 bases and 4 bases respectively, with 18 bases between them. The CDR3 here is CASSLRPRRGGGANVLTF. The CDR3, as DNA: TGTGCCAGCAGCTTACGTCCGAGGCGGGGAGGAGGGGCCAACGTCCTGACTTTC.

There are a few counts of this clone. The chain joins TRBV7-3 to TRBJ2-2; weak D call: TRBD2 (6 bases). The CDR3 runs 12 residues. Trimming left V 5 bases short and J 6 bases short, with 7 bases between. Germline V gene sequence: CDR1 SGHTA, CDR2 FQGTGA. Here the CDR3 reads CASSIAAGELFF. The DNA of the CDR3 is TGTGCCAGCAGCATAGCGGCCGGGGAGCTGTTTTTT.

This chain uses TRBV28 with TRBJ2-7, with 10 bases matching TRBD2. Germline CDR1 reads MDHEN; CDR2 reads SYDVKM. The CDR3 sequence is 15 residues long. V gave up 2 bases and J gave up 0 bases; unmatched junction bases: 1. The CDR3, as DNA: TGTGCCAGCAGTTTAGCTAGCGGGGGCTCCTACGAGCAGTACTTC. The encoded protein is CASSLASGGSYEQYF. Using reference TRBV28 and TRBJ2-7 for the parts outside the CDR3, the full variable domain is DVKVTQSSRYLVKRTGEKVFLECVQDMDHENMFWYRQDPGLGLRLIYFSYDVKMKEKGDIPEGYSVSREKKERFSLILESASTNQTSMYLCASSLASGGSYEQYFGPGTRLTVT.

The chain uses TRBV30 and TRBJ1-3; possibly TRBD1 for D (6 bases). The CDR3 sequence is 12 residues long. Germline CDR1 reads GTSNPN; CDR2 reads SVGIG (reference sequence). V was pared by 5 bases and J by 4 bases, with 9 bases between. Written as DNA, the CDR3 is TGTGCCTGGGGTGGACAGGGAAACACCATATATTTT. Its protein is CAWGGQGNTIYF.

This clone appeared a single time. This sequence joins TRBV28 and TRBJ1-2; TRBD1 aligns across 9 bases. CDR3 length equals 13 residues. In germline, CDR1 is MDHEN, CDR2 SYDVKM. Trimming at V came to 6 bases and at J to 6 bases, leaving 5 bases not matched to a gene. The CDR3 loop reads CASRIDRGNGYTF. The CDR3 DNA reads as TGTGCCAGCAGGATAGACAGGGGGAATGGCTACACCTTC.

V is TRBV6-5 and J is TRBJ2-5; TRBD1 is a possible D gene (5 bases). Germline values: CDR1 MNHEY, CDR2 SVGAGI. V was clipped by 0 bases and J by 9 bases, with 14 bases between them. CDR3 length equals 14 residues. The CDR3 DNA sequence: TGTGCCAGCAGTTACTCGTCCCGATTAGGGGCCCAGTACTTC. Amino acid sequence: CASSYSSRLGAQYF.

This clone was seen once. The chain recombines TRBV7-7 with TRBJ1-1; tentative D call: TRBD1 (5 bases). In germline, CDR1 is SSHAT, CDR2 FNYEAQ (reference sequence). The V gene lost 5 bases and the J gene lost 4 bases, with 14 bases spanning the gap. There are 14 residues in the CDR3. The CDR3 DNA follows: TGTGCCAGCAGCCCCTCCCCCGGGGGCACTGAAGCTTTCTTT. Protein sequence: CASSPSPGGTEAFF.

CDR3 DNA sequence: TGTGCCAGCAGTATCCCGCCCGGGGTAGGATTCTTC. It encodes CASSIPPGVGFF. V gene TRBV28 combines with J gene TRBJ2-1; D might be TRBD2 (5 bases). The CDR3 spans 12 residues. Germline-derived CDR1 and CDR2 are MDHEN and SYDVKM. Trimming removed 5 bases at V and 16 bases at J, with 18 bases between.